One sample yielded the 27 T cell receptor beta chains listed below, sequenced in a study of CD8+CD57+ T cells in acquired aplastic anemia. Patients sequenced had flow cytometry evidence of CD8+CD57+ cell expansion. CDR3 and TCR beta VDJ profiling relied on a genomic DNA template. Using its own MiXCR run on the reads, TCRdb lists one record per CDR3 protein. The table records approximately 170,000 distinct CDR3 sequences, more than 45% of them present only once. Sequenced: sorted CD4+, CD8+, or CD8+CD57+ T cells (not recorded which) from PBMCs. The receptors were gathered from a human donor with aplastic anemia.

The V and J genes are TRBV6-5 and TRBJ2-7; no reliable D call. CDR1 is MNHEY, CDR2 SVGAGI, per germline. This CDR3 spans 13 amino acids. Trimming stripped 0 bases from V and 1 base from J, with 4 bases between. The CDR3 protein is CASSYSRSYEQYF. The CDR3 DNA is TGTGCCAGCAGTTACTCGAGGTCCTACGAGCAGTACTTC.

This chain links TRBV2 with TRBJ1-6; D ambiguous. Per the germline V gene, CDR1 is SNHLY and CDR2 is FYNNEI. The CDR3 contains 12 residues. The V gene lost 2 bases and the J gene lost 9 bases, with 5 bases spanning the gap. This CDR3 reads CASSELGSPLHF. The CDR3 DNA reads as TGTGCCAGCAGTGAACTGGGTTCACCCCTCCACTTT.

This clonotype was recorded many times. V is TRBV6-1 and J is TRBJ1-2; the D is unclear. Trimming removed 4 bases from V and 0 bases from J, with 9 bases in between. The V gene's germline CDR1 is MNHNS and CDR2 SASEGT. This CDR3 comprises 14 residues. CDR3 sequence reads: CASSARGSNYGYTF. The CDR3 coding sequence is TGTGCCAGCAGTGCCCGAGGGTCTAACTATGGCTACACCTTC.

In this sample, this clonotype turned up many times. The chain links TRBV19 to TRBJ1-2, with 7 positions matching TRBD1. With 0 bases clipped from V and 5 bases from J, the junction kept 6 bases outside the gene matches. The CDR3 is made up of 15 amino acids. Germline loops: CDR1 LNHDA, CDR2 SQIVND (reference sequence). CDR3 bases: TGTGCCAGTAGTATAGATTCAGACAGGGTATATGGCTACACCTTC. Its protein product is CASSIDSDRVYGYTF.

This clonotype was seen a handful of times. The CDR3 nucleotides read TGCGCCAGCAGCTTGGAGAAAACAGGGGTAGGAGCTTTCTTT. As protein: CASSLEKTGVGAFF. The V gene is TRBV5-1, the J gene TRBJ1-1; TRBD1 aligns across 7 bases. Per the germline V gene, CDR1 is SGHRS and CDR2 is YFSETQ. The V gene end was trimmed by 0 bases and the J gene end by 10 bases; junction bases not matched to a gene: 9. The CDR3 is made up of 14 amino acids. Looking up the rest from reference TRBV5-1 and TRBJ1-1 gives the full variable domain: KAGVTQTPRYLIKTRGQQVTLSCSPISGHRSVSWYQQTPGQGLQFLFEYFSETQRNKGNFPGRFSGRQFSNSRSEMNVSTLELGDSALYLCASSLEKTGVGAFFGQGTRLTVV.

This clonotype was seen repeatedly, ten times or more. The J gene is TRBJ1-1, the V gene TRBV5-4, with D possibly TRBD1 on 5 matching bases. This CDR3 has 16 amino acids. V lost 1 base and J 0 bases, leaving 13 bases between the germline ends. From germline, CDR1 is SGHNT and CDR2 YYREEE (reference sequence). CDR3 sequence: CASSLWGGGLNTEAFF. DNA of the CDR3: TGTGCCAGCAGCTTGTGGGGTGGGGGGTTGAACACTGAAGCTTTCTTT.

The chain has TRBV4-3 and TRBJ1-2; no clear D gene. The V gene lost 5 bases and the J gene lost 8 bases, with 27 bases spanning the gap. Germline CDR1 and CDR2: LGHNA and YSLEER. This CDR3 has 17 amino acids. CDR3 region: CASSSSPGSTAEGGYTF. The CDR3 DNA reads TGCGCCAGCAGCTCAAGTCCAGGCTCAACCGCCGAAGGGGGCTACACCTTC.

This clonotype appeared once. At one end, the junction sequence differs from germline, possibly due to a read error. The chain links TRBV2 to TRBJ1-3; D is unclear. The CDR3 totals 15 residues. Germline loops: CDR1 SNHLY, CDR2 FYNNEI. The CDR3 spells CASSTNSASRNTVYF. Here the CDR3 DNA reads TGTGCCAGCAGCACTAACAGTGCCTCTAGAAACACCGTATATTTT.

This clonotype was recorded at least ten times. The chain uses TRBV7-9 and TRBJ2-2; possible D gene TRBD2, 6 bases. Germline loops: CDR1 SEHNR, CDR2 FQNEAQ (reference sequence). V shed 7 bases and J shed 6 bases, with 12 bases lying between them. There are 13 residues in the CDR3. The CDR3 spells CASTPGVAGELFF. The CDR3 nucleotides read TGTGCCAGCACCCCGGGGGTAGCCGGGGAGCTGTTTTTT. Complete variable domain (other parts from reference TRBV7-9 and TRBJ2-2): DTGVSQNPRHKITKRGQNVTFRCDPISEHNRLYWYRQTLGQGPEFLTYFQNEAQLEKSRLLSDRFSAERPKGSFSTLEIQRTEQGDSAMYLCASTPGVAGELFFGEGSRLTVL.

The chain links TRBV10-3 to TRBJ1-6; no clear D gene. Looked up from germline, CDR1 is ENHRY and CDR2 is SYGVKD. With 4 bases removed from V and 6 bases from J, the gap between germline ends came to 16 bases. The CDR3 sequence is 16 residues long. CDR3 in DNA: TGTGCCATCAGTGGGCTAGCGGGCGCGGGTAATTCACCCCTCCACTTT. Its protein is CAISGLAGAGNSPLHF.

The chain links TRBV15 to TRBJ2-5; 11 bases are a match to TRBD1. Trimming at V came to 5 bases and at J to 5 bases, leaving 10 bases not matched to a gene. CDR1 is LNHNV and CDR2 is YYDKDF in the germline V gene (reference sequence). The CDR3 length is 16 residues. As DNA, the CDR3 is TGTGCCACCAGCGGACCGAGGACAGGGGGCGTGGAGACCCAGTACTTC. It specifies CATSGPRTGGVETQYF.

The V gene is TRBV19, the J gene TRBJ1-2; TRBD1 matches at 8 bases. CDR3 length: 13 residues. Germline-derived CDR1 and CDR2 are LNHDA and SQIVND (reference sequence). V shed 5 bases and J 8 bases; nucleotides not matched to a gene: 7. The CDR3 protein is CASSSPGQGGYTF. CDR3 sequence (DNA): TGTGCCAGTAGTTCACCCGGACAGGGAGGCTACACCTTC.

About this clonotype itself: One junction end disagrees with the germline gene, perhaps due to a read error. The chain recombines TRBV6-5 with TRBJ1-6; D is uncertain. The CDR3 spans 9 residues. The germline gives CDR1 MNHEY, CDR2 SVGAGI. The CDR3 DNA is TGTGCCAACAATTCCCCCCTCCACTTT. Translation gives CANNSPLHF.

This clonotype was recorded at least ten times. The V call is TRBV6-5, the J call TRBJ1-2; D is possibly TRBD1 (5 bases). The CDR3 has 12 residues. Trimming shortened V by 2 bases and J by 7 bases, and 8 bases separated the two germline ends. Germline V gene lookup returns CDR1 MNHEY and CDR2 SVGAGI. CDR3 sequence: CASSYQGGGYTF. DNA of the CDR3: TGTGCCAGCAGTTACCAGGGCGGTGGCTACACCTTC.

This chain connects TRBV4-3 to TRBJ2-5, with 15 nucleotides matching TRBD2. The length of the CDR3 is 18 residues. Germline CDR1 LGHNA, CDR2 YSLEER. V lost 5 bases and J lost 5; bases outside the gene matches: 12. The CDR3 loop is CASSEPEGLAGGSETQYF. The CDR3 DNA follows: TGCGCCAGCAGCGAGCCCGAGGGACTAGCGGGGGGATCGGAGACCCAGTACTTC.

This clonotype came up a few times. The junction departs from the called germline gene at one end, perhaps through a read error. V usage is TRBV15 and J usage is TRBJ2-5; 10 positions match TRBD2. Germline V gene sequence: CDR1 LNHNV, CDR2 YYDKDF (reference sequence). This CDR3 is built from 15 residues. The CDR3, as DNA: TGTGCCACCAGCAGTAGCGGGAGGAACCAGGAGACCCAGTACTTC. Translation gives CATSSSGRNQETQYF.

V usage is TRBV15 and J usage is TRBJ2-7; tentative D call: TRBD1 (6 bases). The V and J ends lost 0 bases and 4 bases respectively, with 10 bases between them. CDR1 LNHNV and CDR2 YYDKDF come from the germline V gene (reference sequence). The CDR3 sequence is 14 residues long. The CDR3 region has the DNA TGTGCCACCAGCAGAGAAGGGGGTCCTTACGAGCAGTACTTC. This translates into CATSREGGPYEQYF.

This clonotype occurred a few times. Just one base apart from a much larger clone, this may be a read error. The chain has TRBV11-2 and TRBJ2-1; no definite D call. The CDR3 extends over 14 amino acids. Germline-derived CDR1 and CDR2 are SGHAT and FQNNGV. Deletions cut 7 bases from V and 3 bases from J, with 13 bases between. CDR3 in DNA: TGTGCCAGCACCGGTGCTTGGGTCTACAATGAGCAGTTCTTC. Translating it yields CASTGAWVYNEQFF. Using reference TRBV11-2 and TRBJ2-1 for the parts outside the CDR3, the full variable domain is EAGVAQSPRYKIIEKRQSVAFWCNPISGHATLYWYQQILGQGPKLLIQFQNNGVVDDSQLPKDRFSAERLKGVDSTLKIQPAKLEDSAVYLCASTGAWVYNEQFFGPGTRLTVL.

The rearrangement uses TRBV10-3 and TRBJ1-6; TRBD1 matches at 7 bases. V lost 4 bases, J lost 10 bases, and 7 bases stayed unmatched. Germline CDR1 is ENHRY and CDR2 is SYGVKD. The CDR3 has 14 residues. The CDR3 protein is CAISAGQARSPLHF. The CDR3 DNA follows: TGTGCCATCAGTGCCGGACAGGCTAGGTCACCCCTCCACTTT.

At least ten counts were recorded for this clonotype. This chain joins TRBV19 and TRBJ2-6, with D possibly TRBD1 on 6 matching bases. CDR1 is LNHDA and CDR2 is SQIVND in the germline V gene (reference sequence). The CDR3 length is 16 residues. V was shortened by 5 bases and J by 0 bases, with 11 bases between the two germline ends. The CDR3 DNA reads TGTGCCAGTAGTCGAGGACAGAGCTCTGGGGCCAACGTCCTGACTTTC. Translating it yields CASSRGQSSGANVLTF.

The chain employs TRBV2 and TRBJ1-1; 7 bases fit TRBD1. After removal of 9 bases from V and 4 bases from J, the junction contained 5 bases not matched to a gene. The length of the CDR3 is 12 residues. The germline V gene has CDR1 SNHLY and CDR2 FYNNEI. The CDR3 protein is CARRGQTTEAFF. DNA for the CDR3: TGTGCCAGAAGGGGACAGACCACTGAAGCTTTCTTT.

This clonotype was detected many times. The chain recombines TRBV9 with TRBJ1-3; D is ambiguous. The CDR3 loop spans 14 amino acids. The ends were cut back, 3 bases at V and 4 bases at J, with 11 bases in the middle. Per the germline V gene, CDR1 is SGDLS and CDR2 is YYNGEE. The CDR3 DNA follows: TGTGCCAGCAGCGAGGCCATGGGGGGAAACACCATATATTTT. This translates into CASSEAMGGNTIYF.

The chain has TRBV2 and TRBJ2-4, with 11 bases lining up with TRBD1. CDR3 size: 21 residues. The germline gives CDR1 SNHLY, CDR2 FYNNEI. Trimming took 2 bases from V and 4 from J; bases not matched to a gene: 19. The CDR3 spells CASSETRAGTGGFGTKNIQYF. The CDR3 nucleotides read TGTGCCAGCAGTGAAACGAGAGCGGGGACAGGGGGATTTGGGACAAAAAACATTCAGTACTTC.

This clonotype has more than one count but fewer than ten. The V call is TRBV15, the J call TRBJ1-6, with 10 bases identical to TRBD1. The CDR3 is 16 residues long. The ends lost 1 base at V and 10 bases at J; junction bases unmatched: 7. Germline V CDR1 and CDR2: LNHNV, YYDKDF (reference sequence). CDR3 bases: TGTGCCACCAGCAGAGGGGGGGACAGGGGATCCTCACCCCTCCACTTT. Its protein product is CATSRGGDRGSSPLHF.

Only a few counts were recorded for this clonotype. With a much larger clone just one base away, this may be a read error. The genes are TRBV12-3 or TRBV12-4 and TRBJ2-7; D not certain. The CDR3 covers 13 residues. In DNA form, the CDR3 reads TGTGCCAGCGGTTTGGTTGGATCCTACGAGCAGTACTTC. Translating gives CASGLVGSYEQYF.

The CDR3, as DNA: TGTGCCACCGAGACTTGGGGTAACAAGGGGACCTACGAGCAGTACTTC. This gives the protein CATETWGNKGTYEQYF. This chain uses TRBV24-1 with TRBJ2-7; D perhaps matches TRBD1 (5 bases). The CDR3 extends over 16 amino acids. V was trimmed by 9 bases and J by 2 bases, leaving 22 bases between them. Germline loops: CDR1 KGHDR, CDR2 SFDVKD.

This clonotype has at least ten counts. V is TRBV20-1 and J is TRBJ1-1, with D tentatively TRBD1 (5 bases). The germline V gene has CDR1 DFQATT and CDR2 SNEGSKA (reference sequence). Trimming left V 5 bases short and J 4 bases short, with 17 bases between. The CDR3 covers 14 residues. The CDR3 loop reads CSAARGGRSTEAFF. CDR3 nucleotide sequence: TGCAGTGCTGCCCGGGGGGGGAGGAGCACTGAAGCTTTCTTT.